The 8 T cell receptor beta chains below were found in one sample sequenced in a study of blood T cell repertoires in COVID-19. TCRdb's table, derived via immunoSEQ multiplex PCR, lists solely in-frame clones and lacks some. The sample has around 290,000 clones, 75% to 95% seen once; the top ten hold approximately 1.2%. Sequenced material: PBMCs or T cells enriched from blood (not recorded which). The receptors were gathered from a woman in her thirties who had recovered from COVID-19.

The chain employs TRBV19 and TRBJ1-1; D is perhaps TRBD1 (6 bases). Germline assignment: CDR1 LNHDA and CDR2 SQIVND (reference sequence). With 5 bases removed from V and 1 base from J, the gap between germline ends came to 11 bases. The CDR3 loop spans 14 amino acids. The DNA of the CDR3 is TGTGCCAGTAGTGCCGGACAGCAGAACACTGAAGCTTTCTTT. This translates into CASSAGQQNTEAFF.

The V call is TRBV7-2, the J call TRBJ2-7, with TRBD2 matching 9 bases. The V and J ends lost 1 base and 7 bases, in that order; junction bases with no gene match: 8. This CDR3 has 15 residues. Germline-derived CDR1 and CDR2 are SGHTA and FQGNSA. CDR3 coding DNA: TGTGCCAGCAGCTTAGGAGGCGGACTAGCGCGGGAGCAGTACTTC. Protein sequence: CASSLGGGLAREQYF.

The V gene is TRBV7-2, the J gene TRBJ2-7, with a possible D match to TRBD2 (5 bases). The CDR3 loop spans 14 amino acids. CDR1 is SGHTA and CDR2 is FQGNSA in the germline V gene. Trimming removed 5 bases from V and 4 bases from J, with 15 bases in between. CDR3 protein: CASSPRGLPYEQYF. For the CDR3, the DNA is TGTGCCAGCAGCCCCCGAGGGCTCCCTTACGAGCAGTACTTC.

The V gene is TRBV7-9, the J gene TRBJ2-1, with no clear D. V lost 1 base and J lost 4, with 5 bases in between. Germline V gene sequence: CDR1 SEHNR, CDR2 FQNEAQ (reference sequence). The length of the CDR3 is 13 residues. In DNA, the CDR3 is TGTGCCAGCAGCTTAGATCCGTACAATGAGCAGTTCTTC. This codes for CASSLDPYNEQFF.

The chain is built from TRBV6-5 and TRBJ1-2; no clear D gene. The CDR3 covers 13 residues. CDR1 and CDR2 (germline): MNHEY, SVGAGI. The V and J ends lost 7 bases and 0 bases respectively, with 9 bases between them. Here the CDR3 reads CASKEQPNYGYTF. CDR3 in DNA: TGTGCCAGCAAGGAACAGCCTAACTATGGCTACACCTTC.

Of note for this clone: This sample includes further DNA sequences coding for the same CDR3. The CDR3 DNA reads TGTGCCAGCAGCTTGGGGGGCTCCTACAATGAGCAGTTCTTC. Encoded protein: CASSLGGSYNEQFF. The rearrangement joins TRBV27 to TRBJ2-1; maybe TRBD2 (6 bases). This CDR3 has 14 amino acids. With 6 bases removed from V and 0 bases from J, the gap between germline ends came to 9 bases. Germline V CDR1 and CDR2: MNHEY, SMNVEV (reference sequence).

The CDR3 here is CASSKKGQGESPLHF. For the CDR3, the DNA is TGTGCCAGCAGTAAAAAGGGACAGGGGGAGTCACCCCTCCACTTT. V gene TRBV27 combines with J gene TRBJ1-6; 11 bases align to TRBD1. The germline CDR1 and CDR2 sequences are MNHEY and SMNVEV (reference sequence). With V trimmed by 5 bases and J by 10 bases, 7 bases remained unmatched. CDR3 length: 15 residues.

The rearrangement joins TRBV28 to TRBJ2-7; D call uncertain. Trimming pared 7 bases from V and 3 bases from J, leaving 16 bases between. This CDR3 comprises 14 residues. The germline V gene encodes CDR1 MDHEN and CDR2 SYDVKM. CDR3 sequence (DNA): TGTGCCAGCATGATTGGGCCGAGTGGCTACGAGCAGTACTTC. This translates into CASMIGPSGYEQYF.